This is a list of T cell receptor beta chains from one sample in a study of molecular identifiers for immune sequencing clone quantification. One entry per CDR3 protein results from TCRdb running MiXCR on the PCR reads. The sample records tens of thousands of distinct CDR3 sequences, 15% to 20% being singletons. Sequenced: naive CD8+ T cells from blood, with Jurkat cell RNA spiked in. The receptors here all came from a human donor in good health. Some libraries in this study had Jurkat cell RNA spiked in. Each CDR3 is given with its conserved first and last residue. A D gene is named only where the DNA matches it firmly. A clone size is listed for some rows: how often the clone was seen (once, few, many), or a class if it is expanded.

few	TRBV12-3/TRBV12-4	TRBJ2-1	16	TRBD2	TGTGCCAGCAGTCCCCCCGGGACTAGTTCCCACAATGAGCAGTTCTTC	CASSPPGTSSHNEQFF
-	TRBV15	TRBJ2-2	15	-	TGTGCCACCAGCGAGGGGACATTCAACACCGGGGAGCTGTTTTTT	CATSEGTFNTGELFF
few	TRBV5-5	TRBJ2-5	15	-	TGTGCCAGCAGCCTCCTACATGCAGAGTTGGAGACCCAGTACTTC	CASSLLHAELETQYF
few	TRBV27	TRBJ2-1	16	TRBD2	TGTGCCAGCAGGCCAGGGACTAGCGGGTTATACAATGAGCAGTTCTTC	CASRPGTSGLYNEQFF
-	TRBV19	TRBJ2-1	10	-	TGTGCCAGTGGATTGGGGAGGGGGGTCTTC	CASGLGRGVF
many	TRBV25-1	TRBJ2-4	16	TRBD2	TGTGCCAGCAGTGAAGGACTAGCGAGCGCCAAAAACATTCAGTACTTC	CASSEGLASAKNIQYF
-	TRBV27	TRBJ2-3	13	-	TGTGCCAGCAGTCAGGAACCAGGGGATACGCAGTATTTT	CASSQEPGDTQYF
many	TRBV7-9	TRBJ2-3	18	TRBD2	TGTGCCAGCAACAAACTAGCGGGAGGGATAACTAGCACAGATACGCAGTATTTT	CASNKLAGGITSTDTQYF
-	TRBV27	TRBJ1-6	14	-	TGTGCCAGCAGTTTATGGGGTCCGGATTCACCCCTCCACTTT	CASSLWGPDSPLHF
many	TRBV7-2	TRBJ2-2	15	-	TGTGCCAGCAGCTACTACGGGCCTTGGGGCGGGGAGCTGTTTTTT	CASSYYGPWGGELFF
few	TRBV25-1	TRBJ2-6	15	TRBD1	TGTGCCAGCCGGGACAGGAAGCCTGGGGCCAACGTCTTGACTTTC	CASRDRKPGANVLTF
many	TRBV4-2	TRBJ2-1	14	-	TGTGCCAGCAAGAGTGAGGCCTTGGGGGAGGGGGAATTCTTC	CASKSEALGEGEFF
many	TRBV29-1	TRBJ2-3	16	TRBD2	TGCAGCGTTGAGGGCCTAGCGGGAGGACCCCGGGATACGCAGTATTTT	CSVEGLAGGPRDTQYF
-	TRBV19	TRBJ2-1	10	-	TGTGCCAGTATTGGCAATGAGCAGTTCTTC	CASIGNEQFF